This is a list of T cell receptor beta chains from one sample in a study of blood T cell repertoires in COVID-19. The repertoire was sequenced with immunoSEQ multiplex PCR; TCRdb's copy has only in-frame clones and lacks some. The sample has 350,000 to 450,000 clones; about 88% are singletons. Sequencing was done on a sample of peripheral blood. The receptors originated from a woman in her forties with COVID-19, enrolled during active disease. CDR3s include the opening cysteine and the closing phenylalanine or tryptophan. A D gene is named only where the DNA matches it firmly. Clone size is given for some rows only: seen once, a few or many times, or a class if the clone is expanded.

CDR3 DNA: TGTGCCAGCAGGGACAGGGGGACTGAAGCTTTCTTT
CDR3 protein: CASRDRGTEAFF
J gene: TRBJ1-1
clone size: .
D gene: TRBD1
V gene: TRBV28

CDR3 DNA: TGTGCCAGCAGCTTTGGGGCTTCAAAGCCCCAGCATTTT
CDR3 protein: CASSFGASKPQHF
J gene: TRBJ1-5
clone size: .
D gene: .
V gene: TRBV7-2

CDR3 DNA: TGTGCCAGCAGCCTTGAAGAATTCAGTGAGCAGTTCTTC
CDR3 protein: CASSLEEFSEQFF
J gene: TRBJ2-1
clone size: .
D gene: .
V gene: TRBV12-3/TRBV12-4

CDR3 DNA: TGTGCCTGGAGTGTAACCGGGTTGGATCAGCCCCAGCATTTT
CDR3 protein: CAWSVTGLDQPQHF
J gene: TRBJ1-5
clone size: .
D gene: .
V gene: TRBV30

CDR3 DNA: TGTGCCATCAGTGAGTCGAAGGGGGCGGTGGTTGAGCAGTACTTC
CDR3 protein: CAISESKGAVVEQYF
J gene: TRBJ2-7
clone size: .
D gene: TRBD1
V gene: TRBV10-3

CDR3 DNA: TGTGCCAGCAGTGGGACAGGGGGCGAACAGCCCCAGCATTTT
CDR3 protein: CASSGTGGEQPQHF
J gene: TRBJ1-5
clone size: .
D gene: TRBD1
V gene: TRBV28

CDR3 DNA: TGTGCCAGCAGTTTAGGACTAGTCGGGTACGAGCAGTACTTC
CDR3 protein: CASSLGLVGYEQYF
J gene: TRBJ2-7
clone size: .
D gene: TRBD2
V gene: TRBV28

CDR3 DNA: TGTGCCAGCAGAAACCGGGACAGGGCCACAGATACGCAGTATTTT
CDR3 protein: CASRNRDRATDTQYF
J gene: TRBJ2-3
clone size: .
D gene: TRBD1
V gene: TRBV2

CDR3 DNA: TGCGCCAGCAGCCAAGAACCAGCAGGGTCCACTGAAGCTTTCTTT
CDR3 protein: CASSQEPAGSTEAFF
J gene: TRBJ1-1
clone size: .
D gene: .
V gene: TRBV4-3

CDR3 DNA: TGTGCCAGCAGTTACGGGCGCGGGACTAGCGGGATGGGGCTGTTTTTT
CDR3 protein: CASSYGRGTSGMGLFF
J gene: TRBJ2-2
clone size: .
D gene: TRBD2
V gene: TRBV6-2/TRBV6-3

CDR3 DNA: TGTGCCAGTAATCAGTCCACTCAACAAGGACAGGGGGATGGCTACACCTTC
CDR3 protein: CASNQSTQQGQGDGYTF
J gene: TRBJ1-2
clone size: .
D gene: TRBD1
V gene: TRBV19

CDR3 DNA: TGTGCCAGCAGCTTAGAAGCCCCAGGACTTCCTGGAAACACCATATATTTT
CDR3 protein: CASSLEAPGLPGNTIYF
J gene: TRBJ1-3
clone size: .
D gene: .
V gene: TRBV7-2

CDR3 DNA: TGCGCCAGCAGGGGCGGGAGCTCCCCAGATACGCAGTATTTT
CDR3 protein: CASRGGSSPDTQYF
J gene: TRBJ2-3
clone size: once
D gene: TRBD2
V gene: TRBV5-1

CDR3 DNA: TGTGCCAGCAGCGCCGGGACTAGCGGGGGGGCGGGAGAGACCCAGTACTTC
CDR3 protein: CASSAGTSGGAGETQYF
J gene: TRBJ2-5
clone size: .
D gene: TRBD2
V gene: TRBV9

CDR3 DNA: TGTGCCAGCAAACCCATAGCCTACACAGATACGCAGTATTTT
CDR3 protein: CASKPIAYTDTQYF
J gene: TRBJ2-3
clone size: .
D gene: .
V gene: TRBV2

CDR3 DNA: TGTGCCATCGCCTTGGGGGACAGGGGGCAAGCTTTCTTT
CDR3 protein: CAIALGDRGQAFF
J gene: TRBJ1-1
clone size: .
D gene: TRBD1
V gene: TRBV10-3

CDR3 DNA: TGCGCCAGCAGCCGACGCGCGGGGGTAAGGACCTACAATGAGCAGTTCTTC
CDR3 protein: CASSRRAGVRTYNEQFF
J gene: TRBJ2-1
clone size: once
D gene: TRBD2
V gene: TRBV4-3

CDR3 DNA: TGCGCCAGCAGCTTATTCCGGGACACCACCGGGGAGCTGTTTTTT
CDR3 protein: CASSLFRDTTGELFF
J gene: TRBJ2-2
clone size: .
D gene: .
V gene: TRBV5-1

CDR3 DNA: TGTGCCAGAAGCGCGAGACCCCTCGGGAGCATGAACACTGAAGCTTTCTTT
CDR3 protein: CARSARPLGSMNTEAFF
J gene: TRBJ1-1
clone size: .
D gene: .
V gene: TRBV5-3

CDR3 DNA: TGTGCCAGCAGTCATCGTGGGACAGGGTTTGATTGGCAGCCCCAGCATTTT
CDR3 protein: CASSHRGTGFDWQPQHF
J gene: TRBJ1-5
clone size: .
D gene: TRBD1
V gene: TRBV6-6

CDR3 DNA: TGTGCCAGCAGCCTGCGGGGACGGAACACTGAAGCTTTCTTT
CDR3 protein: CASSLRGRNTEAFF
J gene: TRBJ1-1
clone size: .
D gene: .
V gene: TRBV5-4

CDR3 DNA: TGTGCCAGCAGCCAAGGAATTGGCGGGGGGCTCACAGATACGCAGTATTTT
CDR3 protein: CASSQGIGGGLTDTQYF
J gene: TRBJ2-3
clone size: .
D gene: TRBD2
V gene: TRBV14

CDR3 DNA: TGTGCCTGGAGTGTACCCTCCTCACTGAGGACTAATGAAAAACTGTTTTTT
CDR3 protein: CAWSVPSSLRTNEKLFF
J gene: TRBJ1-4
clone size: .
D gene: .
V gene: TRBV30

CDR3 DNA: TGTGCCAGCAGCCGAGGGGGGGTGGATTCACCCCTCCACTTT
CDR3 protein: CASSRGGVDSPLHF
J gene: TRBJ1-6
clone size: many
D gene: .
V gene: TRBV6-5

CDR3 DNA: TGTGCCTGGAGTGTAACAGGGCGACGCAATCAGCCCCAGCATTTT
CDR3 protein: CAWSVTGRRNQPQHF
J gene: TRBJ1-5
clone size: .
D gene: .
V gene: TRBV30

CDR3 DNA: TGCAGTGCTATTACGGGTGGCTACACCTTC
CDR3 protein: CSAITGGYTF
J gene: TRBJ1-2
clone size: .
D gene: .
V gene: TRBV20-1

CDR3 DNA: TGTGCCAGCAGTTCCCTTTCCGCAGTAAGCAATCAGCCCCAGCATTTT
CDR3 protein: CASSSLSAVSNQPQHF
J gene: TRBJ1-5
clone size: .
D gene: .
V gene: TRBV6-2/TRBV6-3

CDR3 DNA: TGTGCCACCACCCTAGGGGGTCTGAACACTGAAGCTTTCTTT
CDR3 protein: CATTLGGLNTEAFF
J gene: TRBJ1-1
clone size: .
D gene: .
V gene: TRBV24-1

CDR3 DNA: TGTGCCAGCAGTTTACAGGGGGTGGGCTCTGGAAACACCATATATTTT
CDR3 protein: CASSLQGVGSGNTIYF
J gene: TRBJ1-3
clone size: .
D gene: TRBD1
V gene: TRBV28

CDR3 DNA: TGTGCCAGCAGCTTGGCCTTGGTACAGCGGGATCCGCAGTACTTC
CDR3 protein: CASSLALVQRDPQYF
J gene: TRBJ2-7
clone size: .
D gene: TRBD2
V gene: TRBV5-8

CDR3 DNA: TGTGCCTCCAAGAGCTCGTTCGGGTCAACTAATGAAAAACTGTTTTTT
CDR3 protein: CASKSSFGSTNEKLFF
J gene: TRBJ1-4
clone size: .
D gene: .
V gene: TRBV30

CDR3 DNA: TGTGCCAGCAGCCGACGGGGGGGCGTCTACAATGAGCAGTTCTTC
CDR3 protein: CASSRRGGVYNEQFF
J gene: TRBJ2-1
clone size: .
D gene: TRBD2
V gene: TRBV7-8

CDR3 DNA: TGTGCCAGCAGTCAATCAGGGGGCAATGAGCAGTTCTTC
CDR3 protein: CASSQSGGNEQFF
J gene: TRBJ2-1
clone size: .
D gene: TRBD1
V gene: TRBV7-9

CDR3 DNA: TGTGCCAGCAGCTTGACAGCCTATGGCTACACCTTC
CDR3 protein: CASSLTAYGYTF
J gene: TRBJ1-2
clone size: .
D gene: .
V gene: TRBV5-5

CDR3 DNA: TGTGCCAGTAGGCGGACAGCGCAAAATCAGCCCCAGCATTTT
CDR3 protein: CASRRTAQNQPQHF
J gene: TRBJ1-5
clone size: .
D gene: .
V gene: TRBV19

CDR3 DNA: TGTGCCAGCAGCCTACAAGGGGCAGGCAATGAGCAGTTCTTC
CDR3 protein: CASSLQGAGNEQFF
J gene: TRBJ2-1
clone size: .
D gene: .
V gene: TRBV11-2

CDR3 DNA: TGTGCCATCAGTGAAACAGGGGGCCTTGGTCAGCCCCAGCATTTT
CDR3 protein: CAISETGGLGQPQHF
J gene: TRBJ1-5
clone size: once
D gene: TRBD1
V gene: TRBV10-3

CDR3 DNA: TGTGCCAGCAGTATTGGTAGCGGGAGTCACTACGAGCAGTACTTC
CDR3 protein: CASSIGSGSHYEQYF
J gene: TRBJ2-7
clone size: once
D gene: TRBD2
V gene: TRBV28

CDR3 DNA: TGTGCCAGCAGCTTATCGGGCGGACTAAAAAACATTCAGTACTTC
CDR3 protein: CASSLSGGLKNIQYF
J gene: TRBJ2-4
clone size: .
D gene: .
V gene: TRBV7-3

CDR3 DNA: TGTGCCAGCTCACCTCTTTCGGGGGGCCTAGGTGCAACTAATGAAAAACTGTTTTTT
CDR3 protein: CASSPLSGGLGATNEKLFF
J gene: TRBJ1-4
clone size: .
D gene: .
V gene: TRBV18

CDR3 DNA: TGTGCCAGCAGCTTTTCCACAGCCAACTATGGCTACACCTTC
CDR3 protein: CASSFSTANYGYTF
J gene: TRBJ1-2
clone size: .
D gene: .
V gene: TRBV5-5

CDR3 DNA: TGTGCCAGCAGTATCACAGGGGAGAGGGCCTACGAGCAGTACTTC
CDR3 protein: CASSITGERAYEQYF
J gene: TRBJ2-7
clone size: .
D gene: TRBD1
V gene: TRBV27

CDR3 DNA: TGCGCCAGCAGGGGGGGACGGAACTACAATGAGCAGTTCTTC
CDR3 protein: CASRGGRNYNEQFF
J gene: TRBJ2-1
clone size: .
D gene: .
V gene: TRBV10-2

CDR3 DNA: TGTGCCAGCAGCGCCAGTGCCAACATAAAAACAGATACGCAGTATTTT
CDR3 protein: CASSASANIKTDTQYF
J gene: TRBJ2-3
clone size: .
D gene: .
V gene: TRBV9

CDR3 DNA: TGTGCCAGCAGCAGACTAGGGAAAATGGGCACCGGGGAGCTGTTTTTT
CDR3 protein: CASSRLGKMGTGELFF
J gene: TRBJ2-2
clone size: .
D gene: .
V gene: TRBV5-6

CDR3 DNA: TGTGCCAGCTCACCACCTCCAGGGATTAATGAAAAACTGTTTTTT
CDR3 protein: CASSPPPGINEKLFF
J gene: TRBJ1-4
clone size: .
D gene: .
V gene: TRBV18

CDR3 DNA: TGTGCCAGCAGCTTATCGGGTTCACCCCTCCACTTT
CDR3 protein: CASSLSGSPLHF
J gene: TRBJ1-6
clone size: .
D gene: .
V gene: TRBV13

CDR3 DNA: TGTGCCACCAGCAGAGAGAAAGGGGCCGGAAACACTGAAGCTTTCTTT
CDR3 protein: CATSREKGAGNTEAFF
J gene: TRBJ1-1
clone size: .
D gene: .
V gene: TRBV15

CDR3 DNA: TGTGCCAGCAGCCGAGGTAGCGGCACAGATACGCAGTATTTT
CDR3 protein: CASSRGSGTDTQYF
J gene: TRBJ2-3
clone size: .
D gene: .
V gene: TRBV3-1/TRBV3-2

CDR3 DNA: TGCGCCAGCAGCTTGGCTAGCCAAGAGACCCAGTACTTC
CDR3 protein: CASSLASQETQYF
J gene: TRBJ2-5
clone size: .
D gene: .
V gene: TRBV5-1

CDR3 DNA: TGTGCCAGCAGCCCTCCCAGCGGGCGAGCGCCCCTCCACTTT
CDR3 protein: CASSPPSGRAPLHF
J gene: TRBJ1-6
clone size: .
D gene: .
V gene: TRBV6-2/TRBV6-3

CDR3 DNA: TGTGCCAGCAGCCAAGATCCAGGGTCAGAATACAGCGAGCAGTACTTC
CDR3 protein: CASSQDPGSEYSEQYF
J gene: TRBJ2-7
clone size: .
D gene: .
V gene: TRBV4-2

CDR3 DNA: TGTGCCAGCAGCGGATGGACAGGGATGCGCTACGAGCAGTACTTC
CDR3 protein: CASSGWTGMRYEQYF
J gene: TRBJ2-7
clone size: .
D gene: TRBD1
V gene: TRBV3-1/TRBV3-2

CDR3 DNA: TGTGCCAGCAGCGTAGCCCAGGGAAACTATGGCTACACCTTC
CDR3 protein: CASSVAQGNYGYTF
J gene: TRBJ1-2
clone size: .
D gene: .
V gene: TRBV9

CDR3 DNA: TGTGCCAGCAGCCAATTTATAGGGAGCACTGAAGCTTTCTTT
CDR3 protein: CASSQFIGSTEAFF
J gene: TRBJ1-1
clone size: .
D gene: .
V gene: TRBV3-1/TRBV3-2